One and the same sample provided the 21 T cell receptor beta chains below, sequenced in a study of T cells after yellow fever vaccination (dated by TCRdb to the late 2010s). The library was prepared using 5' RACE. The run used an Illumina NovaSeq 6000. TCRdb trimmed the raw reads at Q25, called clones with MiXCR and kept productive beta chains. Every distinct CDR3 protein forms one entry, paired with its most common genes and DNA. Within this sample are 200,000 to 300,000 distinct CDR3 sequences, with more than 3.5% of them counted one time only. Of the sample, over 15% falls within the top ten clones. The treatment or condition tag for this specimen amounts to: live attenuated yellow fever vaccine strain. This material consisted of PBMCs, taken 15 days after the yellow fever booster vaccination. The receptors originated from a man aged 18-30 years who received the YFV17D yellow fever vaccine.

In its sample, this clonotype was seen many times. J is TRBJ2-5 and V is TRBV7-2; 11 nucleotides align to TRBD2. The J segment lost 3 bases and the V segment lost 5 bases, leaving 5 bases of the junction unmatched. CDR1 and CDR2 from the germline V gene are SGHTA and FQGNSA. The CDR3 runs 15 residues. The chain's CDR3 is CASSHSGGAEETQYF. The CDR3 region has the DNA TGTGCCAGCAGCCATAGCGGGGGGGCTGAAGAGACCCAGTACTTC. Drawing the rest from reference TRBV7-2 and TRBJ2-5, the complete variable domain is GAGVSQSPSNKVTEKGKDVELRCDPISGHTALYWYRQSLGQGLEFLIYFQGNSAPDKSGLPSDRFSAERTGGSVSTLTIQRTQQEDSAVYLCASSHSGGAEETQYFGPGTRLLVL.

This clonotype has a handful of counts. The chain has TRBV27 and TRBJ2-2; TRBD2 matches at 8 bases. Germline lookup yields CDR1 MNHEY and CDR2 SMNVEV (reference sequence). The trim removed 7 bases at V and 5 bases at J, leaving 9 bases unmatched. CDR3 length: 15 residues. CDR3 region: CASKHGGGDTGELFF. CDR3 bases: TGTGCCAGCAAACACGGGGGGGGAGATACCGGGGAGCTGTTTTTT.

In its sample, this clonotype was seen many times. V gene TRBV6-2 or TRBV6-3 combines with J gene TRBJ2-7; no reliable D call. The CDR3 runs 13 residues. V gave up 2 bases and J gave up 2 bases, with 7 bases separating them. CDR1 is MNHEY, CDR2 SVGEGT, per germline. CDR3 amino acids: CASSYEQAYEQYV. The CDR3 DNA is TGTGCCAGCAGTTACGAGCAGGCCTACGAGCAGTACGTC.

This clonotype was seen repeatedly, ten times or more. The CDR3 bases are TGTGCCAGCAGCTTAGTGGAGTCCCGTCTGGGGACCCAGTACTTC. Its protein product is CASSLVESRLGTQYF. The rearrangement uses TRBV7-8 and TRBJ2-5; D not resolved. Trimming cost V 1 base and J 7 bases, with 16 bases left between them. The CDR3 length is 15 residues. Germline V lookup: CDR1 SGHVS, CDR2 FQNEAQ. Complete variable domain (other parts from reference TRBV7-8 and TRBJ2-5): GAGVSQSPRYKVAKRGQDVALRCDPISGHVSLFWYQQALGQGPEFLTYFQNEAQLDKSGLPSDRFFAERPEGSVSTLKIQRTQQEDSAVYLCASSLVESRLGTQYFGPGTRLLVL.

This clonotype showed up many times. The CDR3 region is CASRSTGGETQYF. The CDR3 bases are TGTGCCAGCAGGTCCACAGGGGGGGAGACCCAGTACTTC. The rearrangement joins TRBV12-3 or TRBV12-4 to TRBJ2-5; 8 positions match TRBD1. The CDR3 has 13 amino acids. Germline trimming cut 6 bases from V and 5 bases from J; bases unmatched to any gene: 5.

This clonotype has ten or more counts. The rearrangement joins TRBV20-1 to TRBJ1-5; D remains ambiguous. This CDR3 comprises 11 residues. From germline, CDR1 is DFQATT and CDR2 SNEGSKA (reference sequence). The V and J ends lost 6 bases and 11 bases respectively, with 14 bases between them. The CDR3 bases are TGCAGTGCCAGACGGGATGGGGCCCAGCATTTT. It yields the protein CSARRDGAQHF.

This clonotype was observed at least ten times. This chain uses TRBV30 with TRBJ1-2; no reliable D call. V was trimmed by 5 bases and J by 0 bases, leaving 10 bases between them. In germline, CDR1 is GTSNPN, CDR2 SVGIG (reference sequence). The CDR3 sequence is 13 residues long. The CDR3, as DNA: TGTGCCTGGGCGCCCATAGCTAACTATGGCTACACCTTC. As protein: CAWAPIANYGYTF. Drawing the rest from reference TRBV30 and TRBJ1-2, the complete variable domain is SQTIHQWPATLVQPVGSPLSLECTVEGTSNPNLYWYRQAAGRGLQLLFYSVGIGQISSEVPQNLSASRPQDRQFILSSKKLLLSDSGFYLCAWAPIANYGYTFGSGTRLTVV.

Ten or more counts support this clonotype. The V and J genes are TRBV10-3 and TRBJ2-1; 8 bases are a match to TRBD1. CDR3 length equals 13 residues. Germline V gene sequence: CDR1 ENHRY, CDR2 SYGVKD. The junction had 8 bases not matched to a gene; V was cut back by 7 bases and J by 9 bases. CDR3 nucleotide sequence: TGTGCCATCACCGAGGACAGGGCCCTTGAGCAGTTCTTC. Translating gives CAITEDRALEQFF.

This clonotype has more than one count but fewer than ten. The chain has TRBV2 and TRBJ2-7, with TRBD2 matching 8 bases. The CDR3 extends over 14 amino acids. V dropped 3 bases and J dropped 5; count of bases not matched to a gene: 6. Germline V gene sequence: CDR1 SNHLY, CDR2 FYNNEI. In nucleotides, the CDR3 is TGTGCCAGCAGTGAGTTAGCGGGGATCGACGAGCAGTACGTC. This sequence encodes CASSELAGIDEQYV.

The table lists this clonotype with many counts. The chain recombines TRBV7-2 with TRBJ1-2; 9 nucleotides match TRBD1. The CDR3 spans 16 residues. With 4 bases clipped from V and 2 bases from J, the junction kept 8 bases outside the gene matches. The V gene's germline CDR1 is SGHTA and CDR2 FQGNSA. As DNA, the CDR3 is TGTGCCAGCAGCTCGCGACAGGGGGTGGGAAACTATGGCTACACCTTC. It codes for CASSSRQGVGNYGYTF.

This clonotype was recorded many times. The V gene is TRBV25-1, the J gene TRBJ2-7, with 7 bases that match TRBD1. Trimming at V came to 2 bases and at J to 3 bases, leaving 10 bases not matched to a gene. The CDR3 is 16 residues long. CDR1 MGHDK and CDR2 SYGVNS come from the germline V gene. CDR3 region: CASSELRDSSFYEQYF. Here the CDR3 DNA reads TGTGCCAGCAGTGAACTAAGGGACAGCTCCTTCTACGAGCAGTACTTC.

This clonotype was counted only a few times. The CDR3 region has the DNA TGCAGTCCGAAGAGGGCAGGGAACACCGGGGAGCTGTTTTTT. The encoded protein is CSPKRAGNTGELFF. V gene TRBV20-1 combines with J gene TRBJ2-2, with D possibly being TRBD2 (5 bases). Germline values: CDR1 DFQATT, CDR2 SNEGSKA (reference sequence). V lost 8 bases and J lost 1, with 14 bases in between. This CDR3 spans 14 amino acids.

This clonotype was found many times. The chain combines TRBV20-1 with TRBJ2-4; tentatively, D is TRBD1 or TRBD2 (5 bases each). Trimming removed 6 bases at V and 1 base at J, with 13 bases between. This CDR3 contains 14 residues. CDR1 is DFQATT, CDR2 SNEGSKA, per germline (reference sequence). The CDR3 region has the DNA TGCAGTGCCGGGTTAGGGACCGCCAAAAACATTCAGTACTTC. It yields the protein CSAGLGTAKNIQYF.

This clonotype was detected ten times or more. This chain links TRBV20-1 with TRBJ1-6; 8 nucleotides align to TRBD1. Germline trimming cut 2 bases from V and 10 bases from J; bases unmatched to any gene: 19. The CDR3 is made up of 18 amino acids. Germline V CDR1 and CDR2: DFQATT, SNEGSKA (reference sequence). CDR3 sequence reads: CSARNGKGGQGPGSPLHF. CDR3 sequence (DNA): TGCAGTGCTAGAAACGGGAAGGGCGGACAGGGCCCAGGCTCACCCCTCCACTTT.

This clonotype was counted ten times or more. J is TRBJ2-5 and V is TRBV11-2; D gene ambiguous. V lost 3 bases and J lost 5, with 7 bases in between. This CDR3 contains 12 residues. Germline assignment: CDR1 SGHAT and CDR2 FQNNGV. In nucleotides, the CDR3 is TGTGCCAGCAGCTTGGGAAAGGAGACCCAGTACTTC. Residues: CASSLGKETQYF.

This clonotype occurred many times. V gene TRBV12-3 or TRBV12-4 combines with J gene TRBJ2-5; 12 bases map to TRBD2. This CDR3 has 15 amino acids. Losses at the gene ends were 7 bases for V and 4 bases for J; bases not matched to a gene: 7. The CDR3 sequence: CASKTTSGGRETQYF. The DNA of the CDR3 is TGTGCCAGCAAAACGACTAGCGGGGGAAGAGAGACCCAGTACTTC.

This clonotype was seen ten or more times. This chain links TRBV11-2 with TRBJ2-5, with D perhaps matching TRBD1 (5 bases). Germline V gene data show CDR1 as SGHAT and CDR2 as FQNNGV. The CDR3 spans 13 residues. V was clipped by 6 bases and J by 2 bases, with 10 bases between them. The CDR3 nucleotides are TGTGCCAGCAGGGCGGACACGCAAGAGACCCAGTACTTC. This encodes CASRADTQETQYF.

This clonotype was seen at least ten times. V is TRBV7-2 and J is TRBJ2-7; TRBD1 matches 9 bases. This CDR3 region has 14 residues. Germline V CDR1 and CDR2: SGHTA, FQGNSA. V lost 5 bases to trimming and J lost 9 bases; unmatched junction nucleotides: 11. CDR3 coding DNA: TGTGCCAGCAGCCGGTCCCGGGACAGGGTCGTGCAGTACTTC. It codes for CASSRSRDRVVQYF.

At least ten counts were recorded for this clonotype. The CDR3 sequence is CASSGTSVTDTQYF. The CDR3 DNA reads TGTGCCAGCAGCGGGACTAGCGTTACAGATACGCAGTATTTT. The rearrangement joins TRBV7-2 to TRBJ2-3; TRBD2 matches at 10 bases. The V and J ends lost 5 bases and 3 bases, in that order; junction bases with no gene match: 2. The CDR3 loop spans 14 amino acids. CDR1 and CDR2 (germline): SGHTA, FQGNSA.

There are many counts of this clonotype. The chain is built from TRBV7-2 and TRBJ1-6; possible D gene TRBD1, 5 bases. This CDR3 is built from 14 residues. Trimming stripped 4 bases from V and 11 bases from J, with 15 bases between. Germline lookup yields CDR1 SGHTA and CDR2 FQGNSA. CDR3 sequence: CASSSSPGGTPLHF. In DNA form, the CDR3 reads TGTGCCAGCAGCTCCAGCCCGGGGGGGACACCCCTCCACTTT.

Many counts were recorded for this clonotype. The chain uses TRBV5-1 and TRBJ2-2, with TRBD2 identical over 12 bases. This CDR3 contains 18 residues. The germline V gene has CDR1 SGHRS and CDR2 YFSETQ. V lost 6 bases, J lost 2 bases, and 11 bases stayed unmatched. CDR3 sequence (DNA): TGCGCCAGCACCCTGGGACTAGCGGGCAAATCTAACACCGGGGAGCTGTTTTTT. This translates into CASTLGLAGKSNTGELFF.